Below, 26 T cell receptor beta chains from the same sample are listed, as sequenced in a study of OX40 agonist ivuxolimab in advanced cancers. Data came from immunoSEQ multiplex PCR; TCRdb stores just in-frame clones and leaves some out. This table holds under 100,000 clones, 85% to 90% found once. Here the sequenced sample was CD4+ or CD8+ T cells sorted from blood, taken in a trial of the OX40 agonist ivuxolimab. Every receptor here comes from an adult with an advanced solid tumor such as melanoma, head and neck, liver or kidney cancer.

CDR3 protein: CASSFRAGPTTDTQYF. In nucleotides, the CDR3 is TGTGCCAGCAGTTTTAGAGCGGGACCGACCACAGATACGCAGTATTTT. This chain connects TRBV27 to TRBJ2-3; 7 nucleotides align to TRBD2. This CDR3 is 16 amino acids long. Germline V gene sequence: CDR1 MNHEY, CDR2 SMNVEV (reference sequence). The junction had 8 bases not matched to a gene; V was cut back by 3 bases and J by 2 bases.

This chain links TRBV28 with TRBJ1-2; D not certain. The CDR3 runs to 14 residues. Germline assignment: CDR1 MDHEN and CDR2 SYDVKM. Trimming removed 4 bases at V and 2 bases at J, with 11 bases between. Here the CDR3 reads CASSSPILNYGYTF. In DNA, the CDR3 is TGTGCCAGCAGTTCCCCGATTTTGAACTATGGCTACACCTTC.

In its sample, this clone was seen a few times. This chain connects TRBV5-6 to TRBJ1-1; TRBD1 aligns across 8 bases. Germline V gene sequence: CDR1 SGHDT, CDR2 YYEEEE. The CDR3 covers 14 residues. Trimming took 2 bases from V and 6 from J; bases not matched to a gene: 6. DNA for the CDR3: TGTGCCAGCAGCTTCGGACAGGGTCCGGCTGAAGCTTTCTTT. It is translated as CASSFGQGPAEAFF.

V gene TRBV6-6 combines with J gene TRBJ1-4; unclear D gene. CDR1 and CDR2 (germline): MNHNY, SVGAGI (reference sequence). Trimming cost V 6 bases and J 7 bases, with 15 bases left between them. The CDR3 is 14 residues long. This CDR3 reads CASSPVGLIEKLFF. CDR3 nucleotides: TGTGCCAGCAGCCCCGTTGGATTGATTGAAAAACTGTTTTTT.

This sequence joins TRBV2 and TRBJ1-1; TRBD1 matches at 8 bases. The CDR3 has 12 residues. Germline CDR1 reads SNHLY; CDR2 reads FYNNEI. V lost 6 bases and J lost 8; bases outside the gene matches: 5. The CDR3 loop is CASRRGTGEAFF. In nucleotides, the CDR3 is TGTGCCAGCAGGAGAGGGACAGGAGAAGCTTTCTTT.

The J gene is TRBJ1-5, the V gene TRBV19; D gene uncertain. Germline assignment: CDR1 LNHDA and CDR2 SQIVND (reference sequence). Trimming left V 2 bases short and J 2 bases short, with 16 bases between. This CDR3 is built from 17 residues. The CDR3, as DNA: TGTGCCAGTAGTATACCCTCCCCAGGATATGGCAATCAGCCCCAGCATTTT. Protein product: CASSIPSPGYGNQPQHF.

CDR3 coding DNA: TGTGCCAGCAGACGGGCAGATACGCAGTATTTT. Translation: CASRRADTQYF. V is TRBV7-9 and J is TRBJ2-3, with D uncertain. Germline CDR1 is SEHNR and CDR2 is FQNEAQ (reference sequence). This CDR3 has 11 residues. The germline V and J ends were trimmed by 6 bases and 4 bases, with 5 bases remaining between them.

The rearrangement links TRBV29-1 to TRBJ2-3; 8 bases map to TRBD1. The junction had 8 bases not matched to a gene; V was cut back by 7 bases and J by 2 bases. The CDR3 totals 14 residues. Per germline, CDR1 SQVTM and CDR2 ANQGSEA. The CDR3 coding sequence is TGCAGCGCTCACGGACAGGGACTCACAGATACGCAGTATTTT. Translated, it gives CSAHGQGLTDTQYF.

The rearrangement joins TRBV2 to TRBJ2-3; 13 positions match TRBD2. V was pared by 5 bases and J by 0 bases, with 11 bases of the junction left unmatched. Germline CDR1 reads SNHLY; CDR2 reads FYNNEI. This CDR3 contains 19 residues. The CDR3 DNA reads as TGTGCCAGCAGTCTCGACTTGGGACTAGCGGGGACTAGCACAGATACGCAGTATTTT. As protein: CASSLDLGLAGTSTDTQYF.

This clone was recorded a few times. The chain has TRBV5-6 and TRBJ2-7, with TRBD2 identical over 7 bases. CDR1 is SGHDT and CDR2 is YYEEEE in the germline V gene. The CDR3 has 15 amino acids. V trimming: 0 bases; J trimming: 7 bases; junction bases outside the gene matches: 10. The CDR3 DNA sequence: TGTGCCAGCAGCTTGGGGCCTAGCGGCAGTCGTGAGCAGTACTTC. It codes for CASSLGPSGSREQYF.

This sequence joins TRBV19 and TRBJ2-1, with D perhaps being TRBD1 or TRBD2 (5 bases each). The germline V gene encodes CDR1 LNHDA and CDR2 SQIVND (reference sequence). The CDR3 consists of 15 residues. The V end was cut by 6 bases, the J end by 8 bases, with 20 bases between. The CDR3 spells CASRRTGTPGDEQFF. The DNA for the CDR3 is TGTGCCAGTAGGCGGACCGGGACCCCCGGGGATGAGCAGTTCTTC.

This clone has only one observation. The V call is TRBV12-1, the J call TRBJ2-7. TRBV12-1 has pseudogene status. The CDR3 extends over 17 amino acids. Here the CDR3 reads CASSFGYRDSGSYEQYF. CDR3 in DNA: TGTGCCAGCAGCTTTGGGTATCGTGACAGCGGAAGCTACGAGCAGTACTTC.

The V call is TRBV5-1, the J call TRBJ2-1, with D maybe TRBD1 (6 bases). Germline V gives CDR1 SGHRS, CDR2 YFSETQ. This CDR3 contains 15 residues. Trimming took off 5 bases at V and 6 bases at J, with 18 bases between the two ends. The CDR3 spells CASRGVTVGGNEQFF. The CDR3 DNA reads as TGCGCCAGCAGAGGGGTAACGGTAGGGGGCAATGAGCAGTTCTTC.

The V gene is TRBV11-2, the J gene TRBJ1-1; 8 bases align to TRBD1. Germline V gene data show CDR1 as SGHAT and CDR2 as FQNNGV. The CDR3 extends over 14 amino acids. Unmatched junction bases numbered 3, after V lost 2 bases and J lost 4 bases. The CDR3 sequence: CASSLQGAFTEAFF. The CDR3 nucleotides are TGTGCCAGCAGCTTACAGGGGGCCTTCACTGAAGCTTTCTTT. The full variable domain, completed using reference TRBV11-2 and TRBJ1-1, is EAGVAQSPRYKIIEKRQSVAFWCNPISGHATLYWYQQILGQGPKLLIQFQNNGVVDDSQLPKDRFSAERLKGVDSTLKIQPAKLEDSAVYLCASSLQGAFTEAFFGQGTRLTVV.

The rearrangement joins TRBV5-1 to TRBJ2-7; 11 bases line up with TRBD1. V trimming: 4 bases; J trimming: 2 bases; junction bases outside the gene matches: 8. CDR1 is SGHRS and CDR2 is YFSETQ in the germline V gene. The CDR3 totals 16 residues. The CDR3 DNA is TGCGCCAGCAGCATGGGACAGGGGGGGACCCCCTACGAGCAGTACTTC. Amino acids: CASSMGQGGTPYEQYF.

This clone has only a few counts. V and J are TRBV15 and TRBJ2-5, with TRBD1 identical over 7 bases. Germline V gene lookup returns CDR1 LNHNV and CDR2 YYDKDF (reference sequence). This CDR3 region has 15 residues. The ends lost 1 base at V and 3 bases at J; junction bases unmatched: 5. This CDR3 reads CATSRGGQIKETQYF. The DNA of the CDR3 is TGTGCCACCAGCAGAGGGGGACAGATTAAAGAGACCCAGTACTTC. Drawing the rest from reference TRBV15 and TRBJ2-5, the complete variable domain is DAMVIQNPRYQVTQFGKPVTLSCSQTLNHNVMYWYQQKSSQAPKLLFHYYDKDFNNEADTPDNFQSRRPNTSFCFLDIRSPGLGDTAMYLCATSRGGQIKETQYFGPGTRLLVL.

The rearrangement joins TRBV13 to TRBJ2-3, with D perhaps being TRBD1 or TRBD2 (5 bases each). CDR1 and CDR2 (germline): PRHDT, FYEKMQ (reference sequence). The V and J ends lost 5 bases and 2 bases respectively, with 17 bases between them. The CDR3 contains 16 residues. CDR3 sequence: CASSPPSRGVTDTQYF. As DNA, the CDR3 is TGTGCCAGCAGCCCCCCGAGTCGGGGCGTCACAGATACGCAGTATTTT.

The chain couples TRBV9 to TRBJ2-7, with D perhaps TRBD1 or TRBD2 (5 bases each). The CDR3 is 17 residues long. CDR1 and CDR2 from the germline V gene are SGDLS and YYNGEE. V lost 2 bases to trimming and J lost 3 bases, with 21 bases between them. The CDR3 protein is CASSVGWDPDHYYEQYF. CDR3 DNA: TGTGCCAGCAGCGTGGGGTGGGACCCCGACCACTACTACGAGCAGTACTTC.

This sequence joins TRBV29-1 and TRBJ2-5; D is unclear. Per germline, CDR1 SQVTM and CDR2 ANQGSEA. V was trimmed by 4 bases and J by 5 bases, leaving 11 bases between them. The CDR3 has 12 amino acids. CDR3 residues: CSVAKVVETQYF. In DNA, the CDR3 is TGCAGCGTTGCCAAGGTGGTGGAGACCCAGTACTTC.

The chain is built from TRBV25-1 and TRBJ2-7; the match to TRBD1 covers 10 bases. With 4 bases clipped from V and 4 bases from J, the junction kept 4 bases outside the gene matches. The CDR3 has 14 amino acids. CDR1 and CDR2 from the germline V gene are MGHDK and SYGVNS. The CDR3 DNA reads TGTGCCAGCAGTGTGCCGGGACAGGGGTACGAGCAGTACTTC. Protein sequence: CASSVPGQGYEQYF.

The V call is TRBV5-4, the J call TRBJ1-2, with D tentatively TRBD1 (5 bases). Trimming shortened V by 0 bases and J by 3 bases, and 12 bases separated the two germline ends. From germline, CDR1 is SGHNT and CDR2 YYREEE (reference sequence). The length of the CDR3 is 15 residues. DNA of the CDR3: TGTGCCAGCAGCTTGGTTGGCAGGGTCTACTATGGCTACACCTTC. Encoded protein: CASSLVGRVYYGYTF.

Written as DNA, the CDR3 is TGTGCCTGGAGCCGGGACAGCTTAACCTACGAGCAGTACTTC. It codes for CAWSRDSLTYEQYF. The chain carries TRBV30 and TRBJ2-7; 7 bases fit TRBD1. Germline trimming cut 3 bases from V and 2 bases from J; bases unmatched to any gene: 7. Germline V CDR1 and CDR2: GTSNPN, SVGIG (reference sequence). The CDR3 runs to 14 residues. Supplemented by reference TRBV30 and TRBJ2-7, the full variable domain reads SQTIHQWPATLVQPVGSPLSLECTVEGTSNPNLYWYRQAAGRGLQLLFYSVGIGQISSEVPQNLSASRPQDRQFILSSKKLLLSDSGFYLCAWSRDSLTYEQYFGPGTRLTVT.

The chain carries TRBV7-9 and TRBJ2-3; 7 positions agree with TRBD2. Germline-derived CDR1 and CDR2 are SEHNR and FQNEAQ (reference sequence). Losses at the gene ends were 7 bases for V and 4 bases for J; bases not matched to a gene: 8. The CDR3 has 14 residues. The DNA for the CDR3 is TGTGCCAGCACCGTAAGCGGGGCAGCAGATACGCAGTATTTT. It translates to CASTVSGAADTQYF.

CDR3 nucleotides: TGTGCCAGCAGTTCATATCAAGGTCAGCCCCAGCATTTT. It translates to CASSSYQGQPQHF. This chain uses TRBV28 with TRBJ1-5, with D uncertain. The CDR3 has 13 residues. Germline CDR1 and CDR2: MDHEN and SYDVKM. The V and J ends lost 4 bases and 6 bases respectively, with 10 bases between them.

The V gene is TRBV27, the J gene TRBJ2-1, with TRBD2 matching 11 bases. The CDR3 is 15 amino acids. J was trimmed by 6 bases and V by 1 base; bases with no gene match: 2. Germline CDR1 is MNHEY and CDR2 is SMNVEV (reference sequence). The CDR3 sequence is CASSLLAGGFNEQFF. The DNA of the CDR3 is TGTGCCAGCAGTTTATTAGCGGGAGGGTTCAATGAGCAGTTCTTC.

The chain has TRBV20-1 and TRBJ2-7, with D tentatively TRBD2 (6 bases). The CDR3 extends over 11 amino acids. CDR1 and CDR2 (germline): DFQATT, SNEGSKA (reference sequence). CDR3 coding DNA: TGCAGCCGAGGCGGGGTATACGAGCAGTACTTC. Its translation: CSRGGVYEQYF.